This TCR beta chain was sequenced during a study of blood T cells in healthy people across ages. CDR1 is SQVTM and CDR2 is ANQGSEA in the germline V gene. Between the trimmed V and J ends, which lost 2 bases and 1 base, there was a span of 9 bases. This CDR3 spans 14 amino acids. The second PCR ran roughly 7 to 11 cycles with a sample-barcoded 5' primer and J-beta primers. TCRdb itself ran the 5' RACE reads through MiXCR, one entry per CDR3 protein. The table includes roughly 1,300,000 distinct CDR3 sequences, almost 60% detected once. This clonotype was obtained from a man aged 18 to 29 in good health. V is TRBV29-1 and J is TRBJ2-1, with D possibly being TRBD2 (5 bases). The sequenced sample consisted of blood. The CDR3 loop reads CSVERSGSYNEQFF. The CDR3, as DNA: TGCAGCGTTGAACGGAGCGGATCCTACAATGAGCAGTTCTTC.